This entry features one T cell receptor beta chain sequence. The antigen it binds to is not known. Qualities for individual bases were not recorded, and no much larger clone is one base off. This specimen comes from a study of sequential checkpoint blockade in melanoma (dated by TCRdb to the late 2010s). With regard to the full study: Patients were assigned by 1:1 randomization to either first-line nivolumab followed by ipilimumab (arm A) or ipilimumab followed by nivolumab (arm B). DNA from roughly 92 pretreatment melanoma tumor samples was subjected to TCRbeta immunosequencing. For about two dozen patients, matched tumor biopsies were obtained before treatment and at week 13, following single-agent nivolumab (arm A) or ipilimumab (arm B). Both trial sequences were followed by maintenance nivolumab. Roughly 80% of the matched pre- and post-treatment tumor biopsy pairs came from the same lesion.

The sample's treatment or condition label, in plain terms: randomized to nivolumab then ipilimumab (arm A) or the reverse (arm B). None of the patients in the trial had previously been given DNA-damaging chemotherapy. Samples were obtained from patients with melanoma enrolled in CheckMate 064, a randomized, open-label phase II trial of sequential checkpoint blockade. Genomic DNA from formalin-fixed paraffin-embedded (FFPE) tissue samples was used for tumor TCR sequencing. TCRbeta CDR3 regions were immunosequenced from genomic DNA with the immunoSEQ Assay. Prior to high-throughput sequencing, genomic DNA was amplified by bias-controlled multiplex PCR. The published analysis was carried out like this. To quantify the absolute abundance of each unique TCRbeta CDR3 region, the sequences were collapsed and filtered. Clonality, defined as 1 minus Pielou's evenness, was calculated using only productive rearrangements. To compute tumor T-cell fraction, TCRbeta template counts were normalized to usable DNA, with usable DNA estimated from several housekeeping genes. A previously published method was used to identify clones with significantly greater frequencies in on-treatment samples than in baseline samples. The clones in this table, taken by TCRdb from immuneACCESS, are in-frame only. Not every clone is retained; where verified, under half of the shortfall comes from an unresolved V gene, and the cause of the rest is unknown. The D gene and trimming were derived from the DNA, and the V and J assignments and clone size from that table. The sample includes more than 30,000 clones, with roughly a third observed a single time. The ten largest clones capture more than 1.5% of the sample.

CDR1 and CDR2 are read off the germline V gene as MDHEN and SYDVKM. Trimming costs V 4 bases and J 4 bases, and their ends lie 5 bases apart. The CDR3 contains 12 residues, cysteine and phenylalanine counted. The read is trimmed to its CDR3 DNA, 36 bases read in frame from base 1. What the research found in general, with its limitations: Among patients in arm A, the nivolumab-first arm, pretreatment tumor TIL clonality was associated with response (P = .04). The response-prediction model combining TCR metrics and mutation burden needs validation in larger, independent patient cohorts. Small sample sizes and reduced statistical power limited the analyses of tumor T-cell fraction within each arm. Patients with increases in tumor T-cell fraction and clonality by week 13 were approximately 30 times more likely to achieve clinical benefit. Tumor T-cell fraction and clonality were correlated with PD-L1 staining and CD8+ T-cell counts, but not with mutational load.

The receptor chain draws on TRBV28 and TRBJ2-1, with no confidently assigned D gene. This sequence originates from a human donor with melanoma. Source: tumor tissue (inferred from file names), taken from a patient given nivolumab and ipilimumab in sequence. The DNA is as follows: TGTGCCAGCAGTTGGATATACAATGAGCAGTTCTTC. Its product reads: CASSWIYNEQFF.